Here is one T cell receptor beta chain with its context. As yet, its antigen is unknown. The data originate from a study of T cell repertoires in cytomegalovirus infection. At the level of the study: HLA-B-restricted CMV epitopes that are well studied were used alongside recently identified HLA-C-restricted ones. It was the public TCR beta signatures that indicated both CMV infection and matching HLA type.

Looked up from germline, CDR1 is MGHRA and CDR2 is YSYEKL. The V and J ends lost 1 base and 7 bases, in that order; junction bases with no gene match: 3. The CDR3 length is 14 residues. One entry per CDR3 protein results from TCRdb running MiXCR on the reads. The table includes a few hundred thousand distinct CDR3 sequences, roughly a third detected once. The TCR originated in a human donor in good health (CMV status not recorded). Some clones in this sample may be carry-over from other donors' samples. The sequencing used cultured PBMCs, collected from culture after CMV antigen stimulation. The chain has TRBV4-1 and TRBJ1-4, with TRBD1 matching 7 bases. The CDR3 reads CASSQVAGGEKLFF. The CDR3 coding sequence is TGCGCCAGCAGCCAAGTAGCAGGGGGTGAAAAACTGTTTTTT.